This TCR beta chain originates from a study of neurological immune-mediated disorders. The controls, all healthy individuals, were blood bank volunteers in Maryland, USA. Unsorted libraries were generated from 2 million PBMCs held at -80 degrees C. The study's findings and limits: Across subjects, expanded clones had no CDR3 amino acid sequences in common, pointing to private repertoires in all groups.

Synthesis of cDNA used 5'RACE (with 10-nucleotide random UMIs). TCRdb reprocessed the 5' RACE reads via MiXCR and lists one record per CDR3 protein. Of about 28,000 distinct CDR3 sequences detected, under 8% appear once; the ten largest clones hold about 9%. This clonotype occurred many times. Its antigen is currently unknown. The CDR3 consists of 15 residues. V gave up 8 bases and J gave up 10 bases; unmatched junction bases: 13. Per the germline V gene, CDR1 is MGHDK and CDR2 is SYGVNS. The sequencing sample was made of PBMCs. J is TRBJ2-1 and V is TRBV25-1, with 11 nucleotides matching TRBD2. The receptor was isolated from a woman between 50 and 59 years old in good health. DNA of the CDR3: TGTGCCAGCGGAGGACTAGCGGGCTTCACAGGAGAGCAGTTCTTC. Translating gives CASGGLAGFTGEQFF.